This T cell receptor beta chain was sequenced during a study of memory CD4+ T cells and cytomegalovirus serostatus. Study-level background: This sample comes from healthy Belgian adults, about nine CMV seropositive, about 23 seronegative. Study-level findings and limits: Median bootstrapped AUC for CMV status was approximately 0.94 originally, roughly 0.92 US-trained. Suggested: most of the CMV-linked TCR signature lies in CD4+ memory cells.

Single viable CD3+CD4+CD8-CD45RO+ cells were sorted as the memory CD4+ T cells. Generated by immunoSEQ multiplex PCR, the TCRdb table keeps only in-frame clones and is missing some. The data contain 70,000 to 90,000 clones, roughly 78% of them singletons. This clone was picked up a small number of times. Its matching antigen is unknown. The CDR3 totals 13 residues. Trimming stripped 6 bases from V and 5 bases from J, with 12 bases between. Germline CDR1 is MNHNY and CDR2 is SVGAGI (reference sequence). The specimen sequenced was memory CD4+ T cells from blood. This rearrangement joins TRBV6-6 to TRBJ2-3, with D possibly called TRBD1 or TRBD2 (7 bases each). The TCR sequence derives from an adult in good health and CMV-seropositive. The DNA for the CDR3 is TGTGCCAGCAGAGGGAGGGGGCTAGATACGCAGTATTTT. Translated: CASRGRGLDTQYF.